The TCR beta chain described here comes from a study of T-cell reconstitution after alpha-beta-depleted transplantation in children (dated by TCRdb to 2016 to 2017). Regarding the complete study: T-cell immune reconstitution after TCRalphabeta/CD19-depleted allogeneic hematopoietic cell transplantation in children was quantitatively tracked in the study by means of TCR repertoire profiling.

Taken from the germline V gene (reference sequence), the CDR1 and CDR2 loops are SGHKS and YYEKEE. The CDR3 has 14 amino acids, counting the end cysteine and phenylalanine. The CDR3 DNA has 42 bases and is translated from base 1. V lost 3 bases and J lost 8 bases, and the count of bases not matched to a germline gene is 4. Remarks on this clonotype: What antigen it recognizes has not been identified. Base qualities are not recorded, but no much larger clone differs from it by a single base.

The library was obtained by PCR. The data were produced on an Illumina HiSeq 2500. To normalize quantification of the TCRbeta repertoire, the TCR libraries were built with molecular barcoding that relied on unique molecular identifiers. The raw public data were reprocessed by TCRdb itself: fastp quality trimming at Q25, MiXCR clonotype calling, in-frame beta chains only. Every distinct CDR3 protein forms one entry, paired with its most common genes and DNA. Counted in this sample were 450,000 to 600,000 distinct CDR3 sequences; 32% of them appeared once. Less than 2.5% of the sample is taken by the ten largest.

The chain is made from TRBV5-5 and TRBJ2-1; the junction holds 11 bases that match TRBD1. The sequence derives from a human donor who donated a stem cell graft to a child with aplastic anemia. Here the sequenced sample was PBMCs from the stem cell graft donor, taken from the stem cell graft. The nucleotide sequence is TGTGCCAGCAGCTGGGGGACAGGGGGAGATGAGCAGTTCTTC. It translates as CASSWGTGGDEQFF.